The clone carrying this T cell receptor beta chain appeared a few times. Its specificity is not known. This record comes from a study of molecular identifiers for immune sequencing clone quantification. For bulk TCR libraries, previously described methods and listed TCR primers were used. TCRdb re-called the PCR reads through MiXCR, storing one row per CDR3 protein. The sample carries more than 70,000 distinct CDR3 sequences, around 20% recorded once. CDR1 LGHNT and CDR2 FRNRAP come from the germline V gene. This CDR3 comprises 13 residues. Losses at the gene ends were 5 bases for V and 9 bases for J; bases not matched to a gene: 5. Whole-study results and caveats: Identical barcode-sharing TCR molecules could lead to underestimated sizes for highly expanded clones.

The specimen sequenced was naive CD8+ T cells from blood, with Jurkat cell RNA spiked in. Stated subset: FACS-sorted CD8+CD4-CCR7+CD45RA+ naive T cells. This TCR came from a human donor in good health. Some libraries in this study had Jurkat cell RNA spiked in. The chain joins TRBV12-5 to TRBJ2-1; 9 nucleotides agree with TRBD2. This CDR3 is CASGLGLAGEQFF. CDR3 in DNA: TGTGCTAGTGGTCTGGGACTAGCTGGTGAGCAGTTCTTC.